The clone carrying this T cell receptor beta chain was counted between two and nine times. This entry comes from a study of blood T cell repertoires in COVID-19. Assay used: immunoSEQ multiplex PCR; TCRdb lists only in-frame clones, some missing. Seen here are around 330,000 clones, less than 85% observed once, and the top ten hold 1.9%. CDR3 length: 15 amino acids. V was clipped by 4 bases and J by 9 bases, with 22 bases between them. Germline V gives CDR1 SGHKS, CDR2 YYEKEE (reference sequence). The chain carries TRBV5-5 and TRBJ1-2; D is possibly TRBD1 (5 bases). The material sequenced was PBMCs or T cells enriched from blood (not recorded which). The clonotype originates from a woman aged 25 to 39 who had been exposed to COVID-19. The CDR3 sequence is CASSPPLGALASYTF. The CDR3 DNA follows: TGTGCCAGCAGCCCTCCCCTAGGGGCCTTGGCGAGCTACACCTTC.